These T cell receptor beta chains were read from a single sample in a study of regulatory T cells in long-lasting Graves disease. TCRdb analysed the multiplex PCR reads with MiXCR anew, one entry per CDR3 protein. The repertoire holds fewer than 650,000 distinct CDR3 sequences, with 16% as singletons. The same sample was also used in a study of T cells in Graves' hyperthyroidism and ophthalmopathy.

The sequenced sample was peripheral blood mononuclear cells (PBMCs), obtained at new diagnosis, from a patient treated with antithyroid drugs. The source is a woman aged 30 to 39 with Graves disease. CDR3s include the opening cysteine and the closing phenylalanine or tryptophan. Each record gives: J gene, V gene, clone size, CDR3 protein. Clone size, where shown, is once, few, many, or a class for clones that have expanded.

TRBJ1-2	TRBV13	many	CASSLRGRVYGYTF
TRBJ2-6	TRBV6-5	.	CASSYTTQGSSGANVLTF
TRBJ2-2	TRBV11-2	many	CASSLVWGLAGELFF
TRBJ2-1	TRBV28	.	CASSHPGTGTGNEQFF
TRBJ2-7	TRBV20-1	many	CSAEKSGGGEQYF
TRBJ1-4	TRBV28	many	CASIANEKLFF
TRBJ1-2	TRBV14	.	CASSQDTYLGYTF
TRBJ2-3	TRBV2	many	CASRPDSSDTQYF
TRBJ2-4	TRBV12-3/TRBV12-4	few	CASSLTSGGKNIQYF
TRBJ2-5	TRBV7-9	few	CASSLVPRTGFQETQYF
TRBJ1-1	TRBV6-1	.	CASSEKASTEAFF
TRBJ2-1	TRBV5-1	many	CASSLLSSSYNEQFF
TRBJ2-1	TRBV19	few	CASTRGNSYNEQFF
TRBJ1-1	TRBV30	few	CAWSVSPGPFPNTEAFF
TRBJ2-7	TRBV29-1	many	CSVNRGLSLEQYF
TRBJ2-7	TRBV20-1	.	CSARDLGTYYEQYF
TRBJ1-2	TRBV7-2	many	CASSLDLGGYTF
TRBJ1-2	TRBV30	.	CAWSVSYGYTF
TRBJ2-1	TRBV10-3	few	CAIGRASGTYNEQFF
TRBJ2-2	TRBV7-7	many	CASSNLAGPTGELFF
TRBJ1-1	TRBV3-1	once	CASSQEGQLRNTGAFF
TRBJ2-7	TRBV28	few	CASTLFRRASYEQYF
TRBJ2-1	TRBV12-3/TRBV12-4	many	CASTRGSYNEQFF
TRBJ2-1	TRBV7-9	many	CASSSSWSANEQFF
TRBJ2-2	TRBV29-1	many	CSVGTGNGELFF
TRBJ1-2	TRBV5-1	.	CASSLAQGALGYTF
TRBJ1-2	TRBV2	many	CASSDNGGYGYTF
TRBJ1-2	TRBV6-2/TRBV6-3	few	CASKQAGNYGYTF
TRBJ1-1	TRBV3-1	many	CASSQERVLGTEAFF
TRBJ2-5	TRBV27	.	CASSVGGAQETQYF
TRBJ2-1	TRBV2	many	CASRGGSSYNEQFF
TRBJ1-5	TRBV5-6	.	CASSPAIGFQPEHF
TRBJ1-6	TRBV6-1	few	CASSVGQLYNSPLHF
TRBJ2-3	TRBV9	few	CASSRSGSSTDTQYF
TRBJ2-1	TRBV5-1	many	CASSLPIAGGFYNEQFF
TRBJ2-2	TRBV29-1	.	CSVEVLAGGDTGGLFF
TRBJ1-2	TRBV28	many	CASKKPGQGIGYTF
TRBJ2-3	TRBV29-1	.	CSSSGGVTSTDTQYF
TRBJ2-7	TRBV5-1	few	CASSEQDPSSYEQYF
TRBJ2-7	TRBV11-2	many	CASSLSRGLDEQYF
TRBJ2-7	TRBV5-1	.	CASSFGGTSGSEQYF
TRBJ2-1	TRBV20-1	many	CSAGDRVYNEQFF
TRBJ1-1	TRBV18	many	CASSPGNTEAFF
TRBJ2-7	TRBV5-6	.	CASSVQGAGFEQYF
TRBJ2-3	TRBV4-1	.	CASSRGSGGGDTQYF
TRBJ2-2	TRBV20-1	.	CSARDRKNTGELFF
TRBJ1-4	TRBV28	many	CASSYRDRNEKLFF
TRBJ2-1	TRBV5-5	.	CASSSAALAGGNNEQFF
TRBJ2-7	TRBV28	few	CASSFSPSPGLAGGDF
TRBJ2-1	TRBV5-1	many	CASSLEPGFRWNEQFF
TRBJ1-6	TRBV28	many	CASSPNLDRVNSPLHF
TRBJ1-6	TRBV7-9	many	CASSPSLGRGNSPLHF
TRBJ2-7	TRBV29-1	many	CSVEEDRVKQYF
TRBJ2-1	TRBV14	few	CASSLRLAGAKKFF
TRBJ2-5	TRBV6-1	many	CASSGSGRAQETQYF
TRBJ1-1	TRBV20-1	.	CSARRGSNTEAFF
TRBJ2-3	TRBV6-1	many	CASNPSGPRDTQYF